The 18 T cell receptor beta chains reported below all come from one sample, sequenced in a study of vaccination effects on CD4 cells after COVID-19. Here immunoSEQ multiplex PCR was the method, and the copy in TCRdb shows in-frame clones only, minus some. The data show 20,000 to 25,000 clones, around 70% seen once. Before sequencing took place, the ViraFEST assay used viral peptide pools to expand antigen-specific CD4+ T cells. Upon completion of around 9 days in culture, CD4+ T cells were isolated. Vaccine recipients lacked prior SARS-CoV-2 infection and had negative nucleocapsid antibodies. Their cognate antigens are unknown. The source material was CD4+ T cells from PBMCs cultured with SARS-CoV-2 spike peptides, sampled before COVID-19 vaccination. The receptors were gathered from a human donor who received a COVID-19 vaccine.

V usage is TRBV2 and J usage is TRBJ2-1; D might be TRBD1 or TRBD2, each matching 6 bases. The CDR3 is 15 residues long. The ends were cut back, 2 bases at V and 7 bases at J, with 15 bases in the middle. CDR1 and CDR2 from the germline V gene are SNHLY and FYNNEI. The CDR3 sequence: CASSEFLGGQNEQFF. The CDR3 nucleotides are TGTGCCAGCAGTGAATTCTTGGGGGGCCAAAATGAGCAGTTCTTC. Using reference TRBV2 and TRBJ2-1 for the parts outside the CDR3, the full variable domain is EPEVTQTPSHQVTQMGQEVILRCVPISNHLYFYWYRQILGQKVEFLVSFYNNEISEKSEIFDDQFSVERPDGSNFTLKIRSTKLEDSAMYFCASSEFLGGQNEQFFGPGTRLTVL.

The V gene is TRBV4-2, the J gene TRBJ2-5, with 16 positions matching TRBD2. The V gene's germline CDR1 is LGHNA and CDR2 YNFKEQ. The CDR3 loop spans 17 amino acids. With V trimmed by 4 bases and J by 5 bases, 7 bases remained unmatched. CDR3 in amino acids: CASSPDGTSGRAETQYF. The CDR3 DNA follows: TGTGCCAGCAGCCCAGACGGGACTAGCGGGAGGGCGGAGACCCAGTACTTC.

This clone occurred a few times. The chain uses TRBV5-6 and TRBJ2-1; D ambiguous. Trimming removed 1 base at V and 4 bases at J, with 6 bases between. The CDR3 has 13 amino acids. Germline CDR1 reads SGHDT; CDR2 reads YYEEEE. CDR3 residues: CASSLNRYNEQFF. CDR3 nucleotides: TGTGCCAGCAGCTTGAACAGATACAATGAGCAGTTCTTC.

This clone has a single count. The rearrangement uses TRBV5-1 and TRBJ1-4; D perhaps matches TRBD1 (6 bases). Trimming cost V 2 bases and J 2 bases, with 10 bases left between them. CDR1 is SGHRS, CDR2 YFSETQ, per germline. This CDR3 is 15 amino acids long. DNA of the CDR3: TGCGCCAGCAGCTTCCGGGACAACACTAATGAAAAACTGTTTTTT. This translates into CASSFRDNTNEKLFF. Drawing the rest from reference TRBV5-1 and TRBJ1-4, the complete variable domain is KAGVTQTPRYLIKTRGQQVTLSCSPISGHRSVSWYQQTPGQGLQFLFEYFSETQRNKGNFPGRFSGRQFSNSRSEMNVSTLELGDSALYLCASSFRDNTNEKLFFGSGTQLSVL.

This clone was seen a handful of times. The V and J genes are TRBV2 and TRBJ2-7; unclear D gene. This CDR3 has 14 amino acids. CDR1 is SNHLY and CDR2 is FYNNEI in the germline V gene. Trimming stripped 8 bases from V and 2 bases from J, with 16 bases between. The CDR3 coding sequence is TGTGCCAGCCAGTGGTCAGGTCAAACCTACGAGCAGTACTTC. This encodes CASQWSGQTYEQYF.

The chain employs TRBV10-2 and TRBJ1-3; D gene unclear. From germline, CDR1 is WSHSY and CDR2 SAAADI. This CDR3 spans 14 amino acids. V lost 0 bases and J 2 bases, leaving 5 bases between the germline ends. This CDR3 reads CASSESTAGNTIYF. CDR3 bases: TGCGCCAGCAGTGAGTCGACGGCTGGAAACACCATATATTTT.

J is TRBJ2-7 and V is TRBV2; TRBD1 matches at 9 bases. Trimming removed 7 bases from V and 5 bases from J; junction bases left unmatched: 3. The CDR3 runs 12 residues. The germline gives CDR1 SNHLY, CDR2 FYNNEI. The CDR3 region is CASKTGGDEQYF. CDR3 bases: TGTGCCAGCAAAACAGGGGGCGACGAGCAGTACTTC. The variable domain in full, with the rest retrieved from reference TRBV2 and TRBJ2-7, is EPEVTQTPSHQVTQMGQEVILRCVPISNHLYFYWYRQILGQKVEFLVSFYNNEISEKSEIFDDQFSVERPDGSNFTLKIRSTKLEDSAMYFCASKTGGDEQYFGPGTRLTVT.

V gene TRBV6-1 combines with J gene TRBJ1-1; D might be TRBD1 (6 bases). V dropped 4 bases and J dropped 5 bases, with 20 bases sitting between them. The germline V gene encodes CDR1 MNHNS and CDR2 SASEGT. This CDR3 has 16 amino acids. This CDR3 is CASSGAGIGGQTEAFF. The CDR3 region has the DNA TGTGCCAGCAGTGGAGCGGGAATAGGGGGTCAAACTGAAGCTTTCTTT.

The V and J genes are TRBV5-8 and TRBJ2-1, with TRBD1 matching 8 bases. The CDR3 is 17 amino acids. The J segment lost 8 bases and the V segment lost 6 bases, leaving 19 bases of the junction unmatched. CDR1 and CDR2 (germline): SGHTS, YDEGEE. CDR3 region: CASIGQGLSRGFHEQFF. CDR3 nucleotide sequence: TGTGCCAGCATTGGACAGGGTCTTTCTCGGGGCTTCCATGAGCAGTTCTTC. Looking up the rest from reference TRBV5-8 and TRBJ2-1 gives the full variable domain: EAGVTQSPTHLIKTRGQQATLRCSPISGHTSVYWYQQALGLGLQFLLWYDEGEERNRGNFPPRFSGRQFPNYSSELNVNALELEDSALYLCASIGQGLSRGFHEQFFGPGTRLTVL.

There are a few counts of this clone. The chain uses TRBV29-1 and TRBJ2-7; the match to TRBD2 covers 7 bases. Losses at the gene ends were 6 bases for V and 6 bases for J; bases not matched to a gene: 14. The CDR3 has 14 residues. The germline gives CDR1 SQVTM, CDR2 ANQGSEA. This CDR3 is CSVGKASGRSEQYF. In nucleotides, the CDR3 is TGCAGCGTCGGGAAGGCTAGCGGTAGATCCGAGCAGTACTTC.

This chain uses TRBV6-1 with TRBJ1-5, with no clear D. The CDR3 covers 17 residues. V dropped 0 bases and J dropped 0 bases, with 12 bases sitting between them. Looked up from germline, CDR1 is MNHNS and CDR2 is SASEGT. The CDR3 is CASSEARQSNSNQPQHF. The CDR3 region has the DNA TGTGCCAGCAGTGAAGCGCGGCAGAGTAATAGCAATCAGCCCCAGCATTTT.

The V call is TRBV5-1, the J call TRBJ2-1; 8 bases are a match to TRBD2. The CDR3 is made up of 13 amino acids. Per germline, CDR1 SGHRS and CDR2 YFSETQ. The V and J ends lost 4 bases and 12 bases, in that order; junction bases with no gene match: 9. This CDR3 reads CASSEDGRVRQFF. CDR3 in DNA: TGCGCCAGCAGCGAGGACGGGAGGGTGCGGCAGTTCTTC.

The genes are TRBV29-1 and TRBJ2-1; TRBD1 aligns across 8 bases. The V and J ends lost 2 bases and 1 base, in that order; junction bases with no gene match: 4. The CDR3 contains 15 residues. From germline, CDR1 is SQVTM and CDR2 ANQGSEA. The CDR3 loop reads CSVESGQGSYNEQFF. CDR3 DNA sequence: TGCAGCGTTGAATCCGGACAGGGATCCTACAATGAGCAGTTCTTC.

The chain combines TRBV9 with TRBJ2-5, with 7 bases aligning to TRBD2. With V trimmed by 0 bases and J by 2 bases, 4 bases remained unmatched. CDR3 length: 15 amino acids. Germline-derived CDR1 and CDR2 are SGDLS and YYNGEE. Here the CDR3 DNA reads TGTGCCAGCAGCGTAGAGGGCGGGAGTCAAGAGACCCAGTACTTC. This encodes CASSVEGGSQETQYF.

The CDR3 loop is CATSVGSGTDTQYF. The CDR3 nucleotides are TGTGCCACCAGTGTGGGCAGTGGCACAGATACGCAGTATTTT. The rearrangement joins TRBV24-1 to TRBJ2-3; D is uncertain. V lost 5 bases and J 1 base, leaving 9 bases between the germline ends. Per the germline V gene, CDR1 is KGHDR and CDR2 is SFDVKD. There are 14 residues in the CDR3.

The V gene is TRBV27, the J gene TRBJ2-5; 8 bases map to TRBD1. Trimming cost V 5 bases and J 6 bases; bases outside gene matches: 5. Germline V gene data show CDR1 as MNHEY and CDR2 as SMNVEV (reference sequence). The CDR3 totals 13 residues. CDR3 sequence (DNA): TGTGCCAGCAGTCCTAGGACAGGGCAGACCCAGTACTTC. It codes for CASSPRTGQTQYF.

The V and J genes are TRBV5-3 and TRBJ2-6; no firm D call. TRBV5-3 is an ORF, with its function uncertain. The CDR3 loop spans 20 amino acids. V gave up 5 bases and J gave up 0 bases, with 24 bases separating them. This chain's CDR3 is CARSFTNLDRISSGANVLTF. In DNA form, the CDR3 reads TGTGCCAGAAGTTTTACTAATTTGGACCGTATAAGCTCTGGGGCCAACGTCCTGACTTTC.

The chain couples TRBV6-5 to TRBJ2-3; 9 bases map to TRBD2. CDR1 and CDR2 from the germline V gene are MNHEY and SVGAGI. V lost 7 bases and J lost 5; bases outside the gene matches: 10. This CDR3 region has 15 residues. The CDR3 protein is CASTENGLARDTQYF. The CDR3 nucleotides are TGTGCCAGCACGGAAAACGGACTAGCGAGAGATACGCAGTATTTT.